This entry concerns a single T cell receptor beta chain. This CDR3 spans 13 amino acids. Germline V gene data show CDR1 as MNHNS and CDR2 as SASEGT. The V gene end was trimmed by 1 base and the J gene end by 13 bases; junction bases not matched to a gene: 5. A single record per CDR3 protein comes from TCRdb applying MiXCR to the RT-PCR reads. The repertoire holds about 700,000 distinct CDR3 sequences, with 13% to 15% as singletons. The V gene is TRBV6-1, the J gene TRBJ2-1; 9 bases align to TRBD2. The source material was memory CD4+ T cells from blood. This clonotype originated in a female donor in good health, serving as a healthy control. The CDR3 spells CASSEGGLANQFF. In DNA form, the CDR3 reads TGTGCCAGCAGTGAAGGTGGACTAGCGAACCAGTTCTTC.